The 21 T cell receptor beta chains listed next were all sequenced from one sample in a study of siplizumab effects on memory and regulatory T cells. Clones were sequenced by immunoSEQ multiplex PCR, and TCRdb holds only the in-frame ones, with some missing. In the table there are roughly 70,000 clones, roughly 93% of which are singletons. Sequences were obtained from CD8+ T cells sorted from blood. The receptors stem from a human donor in good health.

The chain is built from TRBV11-2 and TRBJ1-2; D perhaps matches TRBD1 (6 bases). The CDR3 runs to 16 residues. V was cut by 0 bases and J by 2 bases, with 13 bases left in between. CDR1 is SGHAT, CDR2 FQNNGV, per germline. The CDR3 DNA is TGTGCCAGCAGCTTAGATTTGTCAGGGGAAAACTATGGCTACACCTTC. This translates into CASSLDLSGENYGYTF.

This clone has a single count. The rearrangement uses TRBV6-4 and TRBJ2-3, with 9 bases lining up with TRBD2. There are 14 residues in the CDR3. V gave up 3 bases and J gave up 7 bases; unmatched junction bases: 5. From germline, CDR1 is MRHNA and CDR2 SNTAGT. The CDR3 loop is CASSEASGEYTQYF. The CDR3 DNA sequence: TGTGCCAGCAGTGAGGCTAGCGGGGAATATACGCAGTATTTT.

This clone was detected only once. This same CDR3 is encoded by further DNA sequences in the sample. This rearrangement joins TRBV30 to TRBJ2-7; 8 bases align to TRBD2. The V gene's germline CDR1 is GTSNPN and CDR2 SVGIG (reference sequence). The CDR3 length is 14 residues. V lost 2 bases to trimming and J lost 7 bases; unmatched junction nucleotides: 10. CDR3 region: CAWSWGAGGGEQYF. CDR3 sequence (DNA): TGTGCCTGGAGTTGGGGTGCGGGGGGAGGAGAGCAGTACTTC.

The chain links TRBV5-1 to TRBJ2-5; the D gene is possibly TRBD2 (6 bases). The CDR3 extends over 14 amino acids. With 7 bases removed from V and 5 bases from J, the gap between germline ends came to 18 bases. CDR1 is SGHRS and CDR2 is YFSETQ in the germline V gene. The CDR3 nucleotides are TGCGCCAGCGGAGGAGGGATGGGATTCGAGACCCAGTACTTC. Translation gives CASGGGMGFETQYF.

Only one count was recorded for this clone. V is TRBV5-4 and J is TRBJ2-2; D gene ambiguous. CDR1 is SGHNT, CDR2 YYREEE, per germline (reference sequence). This CDR3 contains 13 residues. The V end was cut by 2 bases, the J end by 4 bases, with 6 bases between. The chain's CDR3 is CASSFRGTGELFF. Written as DNA, the CDR3 is TGTGCCAGCAGCTTTCGTGGCACCGGGGAGCTGTTTTTT.

The CDR3 sequence is CASSLIGQPQHF. As DNA, the CDR3 is TGTGCCAGCAGCTTAATTGGCCAGCCCCAGCATTTT. V gene TRBV5-4 combines with J gene TRBJ1-5; D call uncertain. With 2 bases removed from V and 7 bases from J, the gap between germline ends came to 7 bases. The CDR3 is 12 residues long. Germline-derived CDR1 and CDR2 are SGHNT and YYREEE (reference sequence).

The V and J genes are TRBV6-4 and TRBJ1-1; D perhaps matches TRBD1 (6 bases). Germline CDR1 and CDR2: MRHNA and SNTAGT. The CDR3 consists of 15 residues. V was trimmed by 6 bases and J by 2 bases, leaving 16 bases between them. This CDR3 reads CASRQKGGQNTEAFF. The CDR3 DNA is TGTGCCAGCAGACAAAAGGGGGGACAAAACACTGAAGCTTTCTTT.

This clone was seen just once. The chain employs TRBV19 and TRBJ2-5, with D perhaps given as TRBD1 or TRBD2 (5 bases each). Trimming took off 0 bases at V and 7 bases at J, with 18 bases between the two ends. The CDR3 extends over 16 amino acids. The germline V gene encodes CDR1 LNHDA and CDR2 SQIVND (reference sequence). The CDR3 DNA follows: TGTGCCAGTAGTATAGAGGGGACCTCCACCATCGGGACCCAGTACTTC. Translated: CASSIEGTSTIGTQYF.

The rearrangement links TRBV4-2 to TRBJ2-1, with 13 nucleotides matching TRBD2. Germline trimming cut 5 bases from V and 7 bases from J; bases unmatched to any gene: 5. CDR1 LGHNA and CDR2 YNFKEQ come from the germline V gene. The CDR3 is 15 residues long. The CDR3 sequence is CASSETSGGRNEQFF. The DNA for the CDR3 is TGTGCCAGCAGCGAGACTAGCGGGGGGAGGAATGAGCAGTTCTTC.

The V gene is TRBV27, the J gene TRBJ2-3; 13 positions agree with TRBD2. Germline trimming cut 6 bases from V and 4 bases from J; bases unmatched to any gene: 7. Germline V gene lookup returns CDR1 MNHEY and CDR2 SMNVEV (reference sequence). The CDR3 runs 16 residues. The chain's CDR3 is CASRTSGGADADTQYF. CDR3 nucleotide sequence: TGTGCCAGCAGAACTAGCGGGGGGGCCGACGCAGATACGCAGTATTTT.

This clone appeared once. The chain employs TRBV28 and TRBJ2-7; D possibly matches TRBD1 or TRBD2 (5 bases each). CDR3 length equals 16 residues. Trimming took 3 bases from V and 3 from J, leaving 18 bases between them. Germline CDR1 is MDHEN and CDR2 is SYDVKM. The CDR3 reads CASSFRPGTPSYEQYF. CDR3 nucleotides: TGTGCCAGCAGTTTTCGTCCAGGGACCCCAAGCTACGAGCAGTACTTC.

The chain is built from TRBV7-6 and TRBJ1-1, with D perhaps matching TRBD1 (5 bases). Trimming cost V 1 base and J 5 bases, with 11 bases left between them. The CDR3 length is 14 residues. CDR1 and CDR2 (germline): SGHVS, FNYEAQ. The CDR3: CASSLGRAQTEAFF. DNA for the CDR3: TGTGCCAGCAGCTTAGGCAGGGCTCAGACTGAAGCTTTCTTT.

This clone was counted once. V and J are TRBV9 and TRBJ2-7, with D perhaps assigned TRBD1 or TRBD2 (7 bases each). Trimming took off 4 bases at V and 1 base at J, with 15 bases between the two ends. The CDR3 runs 15 residues. The V gene's germline CDR1 is SGDLS and CDR2 YYNGEE. CDR3 loop: CASSPSGGVSYEQYF. In DNA, the CDR3 is TGTGCCAGCAGCCCCTCAGGGGGGGTTTCCTACGAGCAGTACTTC.

The chain has TRBV4-1 and TRBJ2-4; D is possibly TRBD2 (5 bases). The germline gives CDR1 MGHRA, CDR2 YSYEKL. The ends were cut back, 7 bases at V and 8 bases at J, with 21 bases in the middle. The CDR3 consists of 15 residues. The CDR3: CASKFEGLPEDIQYF. CDR3 DNA: TGCGCCAGCAAATTTGAAGGACTCCCAGAAGACATTCAGTACTTC.

The rearrangement uses TRBV7-2 and TRBJ1-2; 8 bases are a match to TRBD1. Germline V gene lookup returns CDR1 SGHTA and CDR2 FQGNSA. Trimming removed 2 bases from V and 8 bases from J; junction bases left unmatched: 13. The CDR3 loop spans 16 amino acids. The CDR3 DNA follows: TGTGCCAGCAGCTTATCGACCTTACAGGGGGATGGAGGCTACACCTTC. As protein: CASSLSTLQGDGGYTF.

A note on this clone: The sample contains more than one DNA sequence encoding this CDR3. This chain connects TRBV9 to TRBJ2-3, with a possible D match to TRBD2 (6 bases). V lost 1 base to trimming and J lost 0 bases, with 9 bases between them. CDR1 and CDR2 from the germline V gene are SGDLS and YYNGEE. The CDR3 is 15 residues long. The CDR3 coding sequence is TGTGCCAGCAGCGTATCCGGGGGTAGCACAGATACGCAGTATTTT. Protein sequence: CASSVSGGSTDTQYF.

This clone was found once. The genes are TRBV18 and TRBJ2-1; D is ambiguous. Trimming removed 6 bases at V and 4 bases at J, with 1 base between. Per germline, CDR1 KGHSH and CDR2 LQKENI. CDR3 size: 10 residues. The CDR3 here is CASSYNEQFF. DNA for the CDR3: TGTGCCAGCTCGTACAATGAGCAGTTCTTC. Filled out from reference TRBV18 and TRBJ2-1, the complete variable domain reads NAGVMQNPRHLVRRRGQEARLRCSPMKGHSHVYWYRQLPEEGLKFMVYLQKENIIDESGMPKERFSAEFPKEGPSILRIQQVVRGDSAAYFCASSYNEQFFGPGTRLTVL.

The chain employs TRBV5-6 and TRBJ2-7; either TRBD1 or TRBD2 may supply D (5 bases each). Germline V gene sequence: CDR1 SGHDT, CDR2 YYEEEE. The CDR3 extends over 14 amino acids. The V and J ends lost 3 bases and 2 bases respectively, with 12 bases between them. The CDR3 is CASSYGTATYEQYF. The CDR3, as DNA: TGTGCCAGCAGCTATGGGACGGCTACCTACGAGCAGTACTTC.

The chain combines TRBV15 with TRBJ2-5, with 9 bases that match TRBD1. The CDR3 extends over 15 amino acids. V was clipped by 1 base and J by 5 bases; unmatched bases: 5. Germline V CDR1 and CDR2: LNHNV, YYDKDF (reference sequence). This chain's CDR3 is CATSRGDRDVETQYF. The DNA for the CDR3 is TGTGCCACCAGCAGAGGGGACAGGGATGTGGAGACCCAGTACTTC.

The V call is TRBV11-2, the J call TRBJ2-7; D is unclear. V was shortened by 5 bases and J by 0 bases, with 8 bases between the two germline ends. This CDR3 comprises 13 residues. CDR1 is SGHAT and CDR2 is FQNNGV in the germline V gene. DNA of the CDR3: TGTGCCAGCAGCCCAGTAGGCTCCTACGAGCAGTACTTC. Amino acid sequence: CASSPVGSYEQYF.

A few counts support this clone. The chain joins TRBV19 to TRBJ1-1; D is perhaps TRBD1 (6 bases). This CDR3 region has 14 residues. V was cut by 9 bases and J by 3 bases, with 17 bases left in between. Germline CDR1 LNHDA, CDR2 SQIVND (reference sequence). The CDR3 sequence: CASGGPSAYTEAFF. CDR3 coding DNA: TGTGCCAGCGGGGGGCCGTCGGCGTACACTGAAGCTTTCTTT. Supplemented by reference TRBV19 and TRBJ1-1, the full variable domain reads DGGITQSPKYLFRKEGQNVTLSCEQNLNHDAMYWYRQDPGQGLRLIYYSQIVNDFQKGDIAEGYSVSREKKESFPLTVTSAQKNPTAFYLCASGGPSAYTEAFFGQGTRLTVV.